This TCR beta chain was found in a study of Graves' ophthalmopathy and Graves' hyperthyroidism listed by TCRdb under 2018. In the study overall: Peripheral blood samples were taken at the time of initial diagnosis, before any treatment was given. In total, 135 blood samples were TCR-sequenced: roughly 45 ophthalmopathy, 75 hyperthyroidism and some 17 hyperthyroidism-to-ophthalmopathy patients. TCR beta repertoire signatures were used to distinguish Graves' ophthalmopathy from Graves' hyperthyroidism and to predict progression to ophthalmopathy. For independent validation, a separate cohort was made up of 18 hyperthyroidism patients plus 17 patients who later progressed from hyperthyroidism to ophthalmopathy. Following sample collection, hyperthyroidism patients were given methimazole at a starting dose of 30 mg daily, and ophthalmopathy patients were given high-dose intravenous methylprednisolone. The 95 to 100 discovery patients were divided at random into training and test sets in a 7:3 ratio. A discovery set of 100 patients (more than 40 ophthalmopathy, 55 to 65 stable hyperthyroidism) was enrolled to explore V-J signatures distinguishing ophthalmopathy from hyperthyroidism. In about six hyperthyroidism patients, the T-cell repertoires found in thyroid tissue were compared with those found in blood.

Study-wide findings and limitations: Among expanded thyroid clonotypes with frequency above 0.001, most also showed up in blood, which suggests that blood repertoires may reflect the thyroid immune response. In validation, the model predicted ophthalmopathy progression with 55% to 71% sensitivity and 72.22% specificity; some 13 predicted patients were CT-confirmed with GO in a median of around 6 months. In cross-validation, the 13-signature model distinguished ophthalmopathy from stable hyperthyroidism with 87.88% sensitivity and approximately 81% specificity, while in the test set the corresponding values were about 80% and 75%. No statistical method was used to predetermine the sample size, and group allocation was not hidden from the investigators.

For repertoire sequencing, TCR beta CDR3 regions were amplified from RNA transcripts. A first-round RT-PCR used HTBI primers with the Qiagen OneStep RT-PCR kit, followed by a second-round multiplex PCR, size selection and purification. Libraries were sequenced paired-end with 100 bp reads on an Illumina HiSeq2000. As for the authors' bioinformatics: SOAPnuke was used to process the reads, removing any read that contained adapters or uncalled bases, had a mean Phred below 15, or lacked an exact match to the constant primer or identifier. High-quality paired reads were merged with COPE v1.2.5. Each unique nucleotide sequence was treated as a clonotype, and MiTCR v1.1 was used to align the clonotypes to the IMGT TRB V, D and J references. Only V-J combinations with frequency above 0.0001 were analysed, covering about 99% of repertoires. A TCR clonal expansion and chaos score per V-J combination was defined as the ratio of F50 clonal expansion to chaos observed in the TCRdist matrix. Features were reduced by Welch's t-statistics and random forest to over ten V-J combinations, which fed a naive Bayes classifier. The similarity between thyroid and blood repertoires was quantified using the Morisita-Horn index. TCRdb itself trimmed the public reads at Q25 with fastp, ran MiXCR and retained productive beta chains. One record per CDR3 amino acid sequence lists the most common genes and DNA. These V and J calls derive from TCRdb rather than the authors' analysis. This sample gives 200,000 to 250,000 distinct CDR3 sequences in total; approximately 28% of them show up just once. The ten largest account for approximately 8.2% of the sample.

There are many counts of this clonotype. The clone's antigen remains unknown. The input lacks base qualities; no much larger clone sits a single base away. Ophthalmopathy patients were characterized by moderately to severely active disease, a Clinical Activity Score of at least 3, a NOSPECS grade of at least 4, and a disease duration under 3 months. Patients with other autoimmune diseases, uncontrolled infections, pregnancy or lactation were excluded from the study. Diagnosis relied on clinical symptoms, serum thyroxine, TRAb, thyroid ultrasound and orbital computed tomography. Using Ficoll-Paque density gradient centrifugation, PBMCs were isolated from 8.5 to 10 ml of fresh peripheral blood. Total RNA was extracted with Trizol reagent and quality-checked on an Agilent 2100 Bioanalyzer. The source material was peripheral blood. The clonotype was recovered from a man aged 50 to 60 with Graves' ophthalmopathy. Donor details come from another sample of the same person, matched by shared clones.

At the DNA level, the sequence is TGTGCCAGCAGCGTAGCGGTAACTAGCACAGATACGCAGTATTTT. It codes for CASSVAVTSTDTQYF. This receptor chain uses TRBV9 and TRBJ2-3; no D gene is confidently identified. The CDR3, from cysteine to phenylalanine, totals 15 residues. Of all the DNA, just the CDR3 is kept, 45 bases in frame from base 1. Deletion took 0 bases off V and 0 bases off J, with a span of 8 bases between the germline ends. CDR1 is given as SGDLS and CDR2 as YYNGEE, both from the germline V gene. With all but the CDR3 taken from the reference TRBV9 and TRBJ2-3 genes, the full variable domain is: DSGVTQTPKHLITATGQRVTLRCSPRSGDLSVYWYQQSLDQGLQFLIQYYNGEERAKGNILERFSAQQFPDLHSELNLSSLELGDSALYFCASSVAVTSTDTQYFGPGTRLTVL.